These 13 T cell receptor beta chains share one sample of origin, sequenced in a study of blood T cell repertoires in COVID-19. Repertoires were generated with immunoSEQ multiplex PCR, while TCRdb's copy carries only in-frame clones and drops some. The table records around 100,000 clones, under 80% of them present only once. What was sequenced was peripheral blood. These receptors were obtained from a man between 65 and 85 years old with active or convalescent COVID-19.

This sequence joins TRBV6-1 and TRBJ2-5; 8 bases map to TRBD1. CDR3 length: 16 amino acids. V shed 2 bases and J 1 base; nucleotides not matched to a gene: 6. Per germline, CDR1 MNHNS and CDR2 SASEGT. The CDR3 bases are TGTGCCAGCAGTGAAAGTCTTGGACAGGGCCAAGAGACCCAGTACTTC. Residues: CASSESLGQGQETQYF.

This clone was counted once. The gene calls are TRBV6-1 and TRBJ1-1, with TRBD1 as a possible D gene (5 bases). The V end was cut by 3 bases, the J end by 4 bases, with 9 bases between. CDR1 MNHNS and CDR2 SASEGT come from the germline V gene. The CDR3 has 13 residues. The CDR3, as DNA: TGTGCCAGCAGTGAGGGCAGGGCCACTGAAGCTTTCTTT. Its translation: CASSEGRATEAFF.

V usage is TRBV11-2 and J usage is TRBJ2-5; tentatively, D is TRBD2 (6 bases). The CDR3 contains 15 residues. Germline V gene lookup returns CDR1 SGHAT and CDR2 FQNNGV. The V gene lost 2 bases and the J gene lost 5 bases, with 15 bases spanning the gap. The CDR3 DNA reads as TGTGCCAGCAGCTTACCGGCTAGCGTTGGTGAGACCCAGTACTTC. It yields the protein CASSLPASVGETQYF.

This chain uses TRBV9 with TRBJ1-6; D perhaps matches TRBD1 (6 bases). Germline V gene lookup returns CDR1 SGDLS and CDR2 YYNGEE. V was clipped by 0 bases and J by 7 bases, with 11 bases between them. CDR3 length: 15 amino acids. CDR3 region: CASSVDRAVNSPLHF. CDR3 sequence (DNA): TGTGCCAGCAGCGTAGACAGGGCCGTAAATTCACCCCTCCACTTT.

The chain carries TRBV19 and TRBJ1-5, with 11 bases lining up with TRBD1. The CDR3 has 14 amino acids. Germline CDR1 and CDR2: LNHDA and SQIVND (reference sequence). After removal of 6 bases from V and 11 bases from J, the junction contained 9 bases not matched to a gene. The CDR3 sequence: CASSPGQGVVAQHF. The CDR3 bases are TGTGCCAGTAGCCCGGGACAGGGGGTTGTGGCCCAGCATTTT.

The rearrangement links TRBV2 to TRBJ1-5; 7 bases are shared with TRBD1. The J segment lost 6 bases and the V segment lost 6 bases, leaving 5 bases of the junction unmatched. The germline gives CDR1 SNHLY, CDR2 FYNNEI. CDR3 length equals 13 residues. For the CDR3, the DNA is TGTGCCAGCAGGTTAACAGGGGTTCAGCCCCAGCATTTT. This encodes CASRLTGVQPQHF.

This chain joins TRBV10-1 and TRBJ2-7; 8 bases map to TRBD1. Germline trimming cut 3 bases from V and 5 bases from J; bases unmatched to any gene: 12. Germline assignment: CDR1 WNHNN and CDR2 SYGVQD (reference sequence). This CDR3 is built from 16 residues. In nucleotides, the CDR3 is TGCGCCAGCAGTGACCCTCTCCGGACAGGGAAGGACGAGCAGTACTTC. Protein sequence: CASSDPLRTGKDEQYF.

The gene calls are TRBV7-9 and TRBJ1-1, with D unresolved. This CDR3 contains 13 residues. The germline V and J ends were trimmed by 5 bases and 7 bases, with 14 bases remaining between them. Germline V lookup: CDR1 SEHNR, CDR2 FQNEAQ (reference sequence). CDR3 DNA sequence: TGTGCCAGCAGCCCCACAGATAATTTTGAAGCTTTCTTT. Translating it yields CASSPTDNFEAFF.

As DNA, the CDR3 is TGTGCCAGCAACACCGCGGGGAGCAATCAGCCCCAGCATTTT. Its protein is CASNTAGSNQPQHF. The gene calls are TRBV28 and TRBJ1-5; D is ambiguous. The V gene's germline CDR1 is MDHEN and CDR2 SYDVKM. Trimming took 7 bases from V and 1 from J, leaving 11 bases between them. There are 14 residues in the CDR3.

This rearrangement joins TRBV7-9 to TRBJ2-1; TRBD2 aligns across 10 bases. CDR1 and CDR2 (germline): SEHNR, FQNEAQ (reference sequence). The CDR3 is made up of 15 amino acids. V lost 4 bases, J lost 8 bases, and 8 bases stayed unmatched. This CDR3 is CASSWGAGGPYEQFF. The CDR3, as DNA: TGTGCCAGCAGCTGGGGAGCGGGGGGGCCCTATGAGCAGTTCTTC.

The chain joins TRBV5-1 to TRBJ2-7; TRBD2 agrees at 10 bases. The germline V gene encodes CDR1 SGHRS and CDR2 YFSETQ. This CDR3 comprises 19 residues. V dropped 4 bases and J dropped 0; count of bases not matched to a gene: 16. The CDR3 DNA is TGCGCCAGCAGCCCCCTGCAGGGACTAGCGCGAGGGAGCTCCTACGAGCAGTACTTC. Translating gives CASSPLQGLARGSSYEQYF.

The CDR3 spells CASSLDRTQAFF. CDR3 nucleotides: TGTGCCAGCAGTCTAGATAGGACACAAGCTTTCTTT. This sequence joins TRBV7-2 and TRBJ1-1; D possibly corresponds to TRBD1 (5 bases). V lost 6 bases and J lost 9, with 14 bases in between. The CDR3 runs 12 residues. Germline CDR1 reads SGHTA; CDR2 reads FQGNSA.

This clone came up once. Other DNA sequences in this specimen translate into the identical CDR3. The rearrangement links TRBV5-1 to TRBJ2-7, with 7 nucleotides matching TRBD1. The CDR3 loop spans 15 amino acids. Losses at the gene ends were 0 bases for V and 0 bases for J; bases not matched to a gene: 3. Germline V gene lookup returns CDR1 SGHRS and CDR2 YFSETQ. In DNA form, the CDR3 reads TGCGCCAGCAGCTTGGGAGGGACAGCCTCCTACGAGCAGTACTTC. Amino acid sequence: CASSLGGTASYEQYF.